This T cell receptor beta chain was found in a study of blood T cell repertoires in COVID-19 (dated by TCRdb to about 2020). At the level of the whole study: Samples covering the acute and convalescent phases of COVID-19 were provided by collaborators in the United States, Italy and Spain. The prospective study material was composed of cDNA or gDNA derived from T cells, B-cell-depleted T cells, or PBMCs. Subjects who had been exposed to COVID-19, were actively infected with it, or had recovered from it provided the deeply sampled blood TCRbeta repertoires that made up the dataset. The repertoires were made available in a free public database intended to serve as a resource for research on the immune response to SARS-CoV-2. The samples were drawn from two sources: the first 160 participants of the ongoing ImmuneRACE study, and fewer than 1,500 subjects contributed by 6 global collaborators. The sample metadata nearly always contained a de-identified subject ID, COVID-19 status, age in years and sex. HLA class I and class II types, where available, came from metadata supplied by the sample provider rather than from assay-based typing.

On this clone itself: This clone's antigen is unknown. No quality values exist for individual bases; no much larger clone is one base distant.

Summary of the overall study and its limitations: The amount of clinical and demographic metadata varied by source and participant and was provided uncurated.

The immunoSEQ Assay, a bias-controlled multiplex PCR, was used to amplify TCRbeta CDR3 regions from genomic DNA. The source study handled its data this way. The number of nucleated cells in each sample was estimated from the amplification of reference gene primers within the assay. To quantify the absolute abundance of each unique TCRbeta CDR3 rearrangement, sequence reads were collapsed and filtered. Productive Simpson clonality was computed per sample as the square root of Simpson's diversity index over productive rearrangements. The immuneACCESS repertoire file appears here via TCRdb, limited to in-frame rearrangements. These files lack a portion of the clones; in checked studies, under half of the deficit traces to unresolved V genes, and the cause of the others is not known. V, J and clone size are those of that table, while D and trimming were read from the DNA. The sample data list hundreds of thousands of clones, and roughly 86% of these were observed just once. 1.3% of the sample lies in the top ten.

Collaborating institutions collected whole blood in K2EDTA tubes following their own protocols. For TCRbeta analysis, collaborator samples were shipped as frozen whole blood, as isolated PBMCs, or as DNA extracted from either sample type. The junction carries 13 bases between V and J, which are trimmed by 1 base and 6 bases respectively. The germline V gene specifies LGHNA as CDR1 and YNFKEQ as CDR2. Spanning cysteine to phenylalanine, the CDR3 consists of 14 amino acids. The kept DNA is CDR3 alone, 42 bases in frame from the first base. Sequences were obtained from peripheral blood. Recombination connected TRBV4-2 to TRBJ2-7; the D gene is perhaps TRBD1, from 5 matching bases. The TCR comes from an older man with acute or convalescent COVID-19. CDR3 region: CASSQVSRVSEQYF. At the DNA level, the sequence is TGTGCCAGCAGCCAAGTTTCCAGGGTTAGCGAGCAGTACTTC.